The subject of this entry is one TCR beta chain. The sample holds other DNA sequences that translate to the same CDR3. This sample was taken from a study of blood T cell repertoires in COVID-19. Study context: PBMCs, B-cell-depleted T cells, or T cells were the source of the cDNA or gDNA that made up the material.

The repertoire was sequenced with immunoSEQ multiplex PCR; TCRdb's copy has only in-frame clones and lacks some. The sample contains roughly 180,000 clones, about nine tenths of which appear only once. The participants were between about 18 and 89 years old and came from about two dozen US areas. Participant reports of clinical history set cohort assignment. V lost 1 base to trimming and J lost 1 base; unmatched junction nucleotides: 1. The CDR3 covers 14 residues. Per germline, CDR1 SGHRS and CDR2 YFSETQ. The V call is TRBV5-1, the J call TRBJ1-1, with 7 bases fitting TRBD1. The TCR originated in a woman aged 25-40 years who had recovered from COVID-19. Sequences were obtained from PBMCs or T cells enriched from blood (not recorded which). CDR3 sequence (DNA): TGCGCCAGCAGCTTGAGACAGGGGAACACTGAAGCTTTCTTT. Translation: CASSLRQGNTEAFF. The entire variable domain, with the rest obtained from reference TRBV5-1 and TRBJ1-1, is as follows: KAGVTQTPRYLIKTRGQQVTLSCSPISGHRSVSWYQQTPGQGLQFLFEYFSETQRNKGNFPGRFSGRQFSNSRSEMNVSTLELGDSALYLCASSLRQGNTEAFFGQGTRLTVV.